This TCR beta chain came from a study of cytomegalovirus exposure and HLA in healthy donors. Study in general: The 120 validation repertoires used the same platform as the approximately 670 first-cohort repertoires (as reported by a later analysis).

Points on this clone: Its target is not known.

Germline V CDR1 and CDR2: SQVTM, ANQGSEA. The trim removed 7 bases at V and 7 bases at J, leaving 11 bases unmatched. The CDR3 is 15 amino acids. Repertoires were generated with immunoSEQ multiplex PCR, while TCRdb's copy carries only in-frame clones and drops some. The sample lists hundreds of thousands of clones, around 86% occurring once. Findings of the study overall: Cytomegalovirus association was listed for under 200 TCR beta chains. Testing in vitro showed a few CMV-associated chains specific for CMV antigens. The tendency of first-cohort TCR clusters to co-occur in the approximately 120 validation repertoires was identified by a subsequent analysis.

The rearrangement uses TRBV29-1 and TRBJ2-1, with 12 bases aligning to TRBD2. The sample consisted of PBMCs. The clonotype comes from a young woman in good health and CMV-seronegative. This CDR3 reads CSAAPTLAGGNEQFF. The CDR3 region has the DNA TGCAGCGCCGCACCGACCCTAGCGGGAGGGAATGAGCAGTTCTTC.